The 2 T cell receptor beta chains reported below all come from one sample, sequenced in a study of blood T cell repertoires in COVID-19. Sequencing was performed with immunoSEQ multiplex PCR; in TCRdb, only in-frame clones are kept and a portion is missing. The repertoire holds 150,000 to 200,000 clones, about 88% seen once, with 0.77% in the top ten. The sample taken for sequencing was PBMCs or T cells enriched from blood (not recorded which). These receptors all stem from a woman aged 18-29 years who had recovered from COVID-19.

V usage is TRBV28 and J usage is TRBJ1-4, with 7 bases that match TRBD1. CDR3 length: 14 amino acids. V shed 7 bases, J shed 7 bases, and the junction held 9 bases outside the gene matches. In germline, CDR1 is MDHEN, CDR2 SYDVKM. The CDR3 DNA is TGTGCCAGCACCCATGGGGACAGAAGTGAAAAACTGTTTTTT. Translating it yields CASTHGDRSEKLFF.

V is TRBV5-4 and J is TRBJ1-6, with 7 bases identical to TRBD1. J gave up 4 bases and V 7 bases, and 5 bases lay outside the gene matches. The CDR3 loop spans 14 amino acids. Germline V lookup: CDR1 SGHNT, CDR2 YYREEE (reference sequence). This CDR3 is CASRDSSYNSPLHF. CDR3 coding DNA: TGTGCCAGCCGGGACAGTAGTTATAATTCACCCCTCCACTTT. Variable domain in full (rest from reference TRBV5-4 and TRBJ1-6): ETGVTQSPTHLIKTRGQQVTLRCSSQSGHNTVSWYQQALGQGPQFIFQYYREEENGRGNFPPRFSGLQFPNYSSELNVNALELDDSALYLCASRDSSYNSPLHFGNGTRLTVT.